Listed below are T cell receptor beta chains from one sample, sequenced in a study of shared clonotypes between healthy human individuals. The table came from immunoSEQ multiplex PCR; TCRdb's copy has only in-frame clones and leaves some out. The sample holds 530,000 or so clones, roughly 85% seen once. Material: PBMCs. The receptors stem from a woman in her forties in good health. Some clones in this sample may be carry-over from other donors' samples. CDR3s include the opening cysteine and the closing phenylalanine or tryptophan. Each record gives: clone size, D gene, J gene, V gene, CDR3 protein, CDR3 DNA. The D gene is left open where the match is weak. The listing skips clone size in some rows; elsewhere it reads once, few, many or a size class.

few,-,TRBJ2-7,TRBV15,CATSLQMRGPPYEQYF,TGTGCCACCAGCTTGCAAATGCGGGGGCCACCCTACGAGCAGTACTTC
-,TRBD2,TRBJ2-5,TRBV5-1,CASSTVPGGLETQYF,TGCGCCAGCAGCACGGTGCCGGGAGGGTTAGAGACCCAGTACTTC
few,TRBD1,TRBJ2-1,TRBV25-1,CASSKQGQGSNEQFF,TGTGCCAGCAGTAAACAGGGACAGGGATCGAATGAGCAGTTCTTC
-,-,TRBJ2-3,TRBV28,CASSFGRGGFTDTQYF,TGTGCCAGCAGTTTCGGTCGAGGAGGATTCACAGATACGCAGTATTTT
once,-,TRBJ2-7,TRBV2,CASSPMGSASYEQYF,TGTGCCAGCAGTCCCATGGGCTCGGCATCCTACGAGCAGTACTTC
-,-,TRBJ1-3,TRBV30,CAWSRTFSGNTIYF,TGTGCCTGGAGCCGCACCTTCTCTGGAAACACCATATATTTT
-,TRBD1,TRBJ2-7,TRBV7-2,CASSLIGQGYYEQYF,TGTGCCAGCAGCTTAATTGGACAGGGGTACTACGAGCAGTACTTC
-,TRBD1,TRBJ1-2,TRBV29-1,CSVVDRDYGYTF,TGCAGCGTTGTGGACAGGGACTATGGCTACACCTTC
-,TRBD1,TRBJ2-5,TRBV6-4,CASSVDRGETQYF,TGTGCCAGCAGCGTGGACAGGGGAGAGACCCAGTACTTC
-,-,TRBJ2-3,TRBV28,CASSFSSGTQYF,TGTGCCAGCAGTTTTTCGTCGGGTACGCAGTATTTT